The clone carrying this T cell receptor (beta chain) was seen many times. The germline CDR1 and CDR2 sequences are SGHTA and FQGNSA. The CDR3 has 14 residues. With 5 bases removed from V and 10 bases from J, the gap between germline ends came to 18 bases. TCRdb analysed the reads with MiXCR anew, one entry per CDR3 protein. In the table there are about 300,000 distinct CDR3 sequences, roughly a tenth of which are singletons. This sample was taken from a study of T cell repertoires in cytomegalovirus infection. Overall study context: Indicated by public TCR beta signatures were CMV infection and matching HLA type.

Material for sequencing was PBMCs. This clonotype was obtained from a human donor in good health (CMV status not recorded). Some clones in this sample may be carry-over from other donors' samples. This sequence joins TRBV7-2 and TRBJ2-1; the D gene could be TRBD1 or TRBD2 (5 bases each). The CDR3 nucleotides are TGTGCCAGCAGCGGAGGTCGGCCAGGGCGCGAGCAGTTCTTC. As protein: CASSGGRPGREQFF.